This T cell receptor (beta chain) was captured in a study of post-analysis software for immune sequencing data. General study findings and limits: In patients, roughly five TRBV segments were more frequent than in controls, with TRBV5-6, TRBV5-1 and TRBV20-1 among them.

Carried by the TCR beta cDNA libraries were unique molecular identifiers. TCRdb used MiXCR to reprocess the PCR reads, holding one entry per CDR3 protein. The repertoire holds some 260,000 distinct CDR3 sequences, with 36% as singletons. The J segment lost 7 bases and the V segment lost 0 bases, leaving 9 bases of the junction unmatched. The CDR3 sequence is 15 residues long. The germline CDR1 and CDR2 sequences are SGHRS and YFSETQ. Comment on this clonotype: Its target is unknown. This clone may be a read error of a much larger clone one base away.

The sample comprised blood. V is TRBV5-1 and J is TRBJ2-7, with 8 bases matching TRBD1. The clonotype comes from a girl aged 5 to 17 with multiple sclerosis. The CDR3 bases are TGCGCCAGCAGCTTGGAAATGCTTACAGGGGGTGAGCAGTACTTC. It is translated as CASSLEMLTGGEQYF.